This T cell receptor beta chain was sequenced for a study of blood T cell repertoires in COVID-19. Study at large: Sources were T cells, B-cell-depleted T cells, or PBMCs; the material itself was cDNA or gDNA.

Looked up from germline, CDR1 is MNHEY and CDR2 is SVGAGI. CDR3 length equals 15 residues. V was cut by 9 bases and J by 4 bases, with 16 bases left in between. As originally analysed: Cell counts per sample came from amplifying reference gene primers. Only in-frame clones appear in the TCRdb table, and some are missing; sequencing was by immunoSEQ multiplex PCR. D and trimming were read from the DNA, whereas the V and J calls and clone size are those reported in that table. The top ten clones hold over 10% of a sample with some 190,000 clones, roughly four fifths of them seen once. The chain uses TRBV6-5 and TRBJ2-6; a possible D gene is TRBD1 (6 bases). Sequencing was carried out using peripheral blood. This clonotype originated in a woman in her forties or fifties with acute or convalescent COVID-19. The CDR3 loop is CASHLFQGGANVLTF. In DNA form, the CDR3 reads TGTGCCAGTCATCTTTTCCAGGGGGGGGCCAACGTCCTGACTTTC.